This TCR beta chain was recovered during a study of STAT5B mutations in CD4+ large granular lymphocyte leukemia. Whole-study results and caveats: No patients shared main leukemic clonotypes, though roughly 27% appeared at low frequency elsewhere. The CD4+ versus CD8+ T-LGLL clonality difference may reflect limited sample size. Patient CD4-sorted repertoires looked more clonal than healthy CD4+ repertoires, even without putative leukemic clones.

The survey-level immunoSEQ assay was used. Sequencing was performed with immunoSEQ multiplex PCR; in TCRdb, only in-frame clones are kept and a portion is missing. This sample has around 34,000 clones, with about 82% found just once. The V gene's germline CDR1 is MNHNY and CDR2 SVGAGI (reference sequence). The J segment lost 9 bases and the V segment lost 2 bases, leaving 8 bases of the junction unmatched. The CDR3 consists of 16 residues. Remarks on this clone: The antigen is undetermined.

This chain connects TRBV6-6 to TRBJ2-1, with 12 bases that match TRBD1. The receptor's source is a human donor in good health. The sequenced sample consisted of CD4+ T cells from blood buffy coats. CDR3 in DNA: TGTGCCAGCAGTTACCATCCGGGACAGGGGGCAGGTGAGCAGTTCTTC. This gives the protein CASSYHPGQGAGEQFF.